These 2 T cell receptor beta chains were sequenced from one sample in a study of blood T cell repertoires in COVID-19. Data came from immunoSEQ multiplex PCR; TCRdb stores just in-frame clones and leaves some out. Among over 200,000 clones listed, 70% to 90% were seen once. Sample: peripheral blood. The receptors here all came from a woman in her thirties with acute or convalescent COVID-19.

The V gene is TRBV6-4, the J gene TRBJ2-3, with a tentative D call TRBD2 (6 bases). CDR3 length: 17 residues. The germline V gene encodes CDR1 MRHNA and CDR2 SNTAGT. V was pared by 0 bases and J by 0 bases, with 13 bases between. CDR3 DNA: TGTGCCAGCAGTGACTCCCCTCTAGCGTCTAGCACAGATACGCAGTATTTT. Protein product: CASSDSPLASSTDTQYF.

For the CDR3, the DNA is TGTGCCAGCTCAACCGGGACAGAGTATGGCTACACCTTC. Protein sequence: CASSTGTEYGYTF. J is TRBJ1-2 and V is TRBV2, with 7 bases lining up with TRBD1. Germline CDR1 reads SNHLY; CDR2 reads FYNNEI. The V gene end was trimmed by 8 bases and the J gene end by 5 bases; junction bases not matched to a gene: 8. The CDR3 is 13 residues long.